The clone carrying this TCR beta chain occurred many times. Antigen specificity is unknown. Time point given: sample taken at primary tumor resection. TCRdb re-called the 5' RACE reads through MiXCR, storing one row per CDR3 protein. The sample includes about 42,000 distinct CDR3 sequences, about 6.8% of them seen just once. Per germline, CDR1 SEHNR and CDR2 FQNEAQ (reference sequence). J gave up 3 bases and V 5 bases, and 10 bases lay outside the gene matches. The CDR3 runs to 16 residues. These data come from a study of spatial heterogeneity in lung cancer. Notes on the study in general: TCRs found ubiquitously expanded in tumor appeared in blood more at resection than at follow-up.

The chain combines TRBV7-9 with TRBJ1-1; 9 nucleotides align to TRBD1. The clonotype originates from a female donor with early-stage non-small cell lung cancer. Sequenced here: PBMCs, sampled at surgery. In DNA, the CDR3 is TGTGCCAGCAGCCCCTACAGGGGGCGCGGAGACACTGAAGCTTTCTTT. It specifies CASSPYRGRGDTEAFF.